This is a list of T cell receptor beta chains from one sample in a study of T cell responses to AZD1222 COVID-19 vaccine. Only in-frame clones appear in the TCRdb table, and some are missing; sequencing was by immunoSEQ multiplex PCR. In the table there are just over 150,000 clones, just over 90% of which are singletons. Here the sequenced sample was peripheral blood, taken on day 0 of AZD1222 vaccination. These receptor sequences come from an adult in good health. CDR3s include the opening cysteine and the closing phenylalanine or tryptophan. D genes are given only for firm matches. A clone size is listed for some rows: how often the clone was seen (once, few, many), or a class if it is expanded.

clone_size: -; v_call: TRBV6-2/TRBV6-3; d_call: -; j_call: TRBJ2-1; cdr3_nt: TGTGCCAGCAGTTCCAGCGGGACATACAATGAGCAGTTCTTC; cdr3_aa: CASSSSGTYNEQFF
clone_size: -; v_call: TRBV5-1; d_call: -; j_call: TRBJ2-7; cdr3_nt: TGCGCCAGCAGCGCAAGAGGCCAGACCGACGAGCAGTACTTC; cdr3_aa: CASSARGQTDEQYF
clone_size: -; v_call: TRBV9; d_call: -; j_call: TRBJ1-2; cdr3_nt: TGTGCCAGCAGCGTAGGCGGCACGGGAAAGCTCGGCTATGGCTACACCTTC; cdr3_aa: CASSVGGTGKLGYGYTF
clone_size: -; v_call: TRBV24-1; d_call: -; j_call: TRBJ1-5; cdr3_nt: TGTGCCACCGCAGTTAACCTAAGCAATCAGCCCCAGCATTTT; cdr3_aa: CATAVNLSNQPQHF
clone_size: -; v_call: TRBV29-1; d_call: -; j_call: TRBJ1-1; cdr3_nt: TGCAGCGTTGACCTGGGCCAAGTCTTCAGTGGCACTGAAGCTTTCTTT; cdr3_aa: CSVDLGQVFSGTEAFF
clone_size: -; v_call: TRBV28; d_call: TRBD1; j_call: TRBJ1-3; cdr3_nt: TGTGCCAGCAGCCTCGACAGGGGGCCCGGAAACACCATATATTTT; cdr3_aa: CASSLDRGPGNTIYF
clone_size: -; v_call: TRBV19; d_call: -; j_call: TRBJ1-2; cdr3_nt: TGTGCCAGTAGTTCGCCTCCGGACAGAGATTATGGCTACACCTTC; cdr3_aa: CASSSPPDRDYGYTF
clone_size: -; v_call: TRBV7-2; d_call: TRBD2; j_call: TRBJ2-1; cdr3_nt: TGTGCCAGCAGCTTCCGACTAGCGGGATATGAGCAGTTCTTC; cdr3_aa: CASSFRLAGYEQFF
clone_size: -; v_call: TRBV27; d_call: -; j_call: TRBJ1-1; cdr3_nt: TGTGCCAGCAGTTTGGCTGGACGGGCTCGGGACACTGAAGCTTTCTTT; cdr3_aa: CASSLAGRARDTEAFF
clone_size: -; v_call: TRBV10-3; d_call: TRBD2; j_call: TRBJ2-5; cdr3_nt: TGTGCCATCAGTGATAGCGGGAGGGAAGAGACCCAGTACTTC; cdr3_aa: CAISDSGREETQYF
clone_size: -; v_call: TRBV10-3; d_call: -; j_call: TRBJ2-3; cdr3_nt: TGTGCCATCAGTGGGGACCTACTACCTACAGATACGCAGTATTTT; cdr3_aa: CAISGDLLPTDTQYF
clone_size: -; v_call: TRBV7-2; d_call: TRBD2; j_call: TRBJ2-1; cdr3_nt: TGTGCCAGCAGCCCCCGACTAGCGGGCGGACTGTTCTTC; cdr3_aa: CASSPRLAGGLFF
clone_size: -; v_call: TRBV9; d_call: TRBD2; j_call: TRBJ2-3; cdr3_nt: TGTGCCAGCAGCCCCGGGGGGGGAGATACGCAGTATTTT; cdr3_aa: CASSPGGGDTQYF
clone_size: -; v_call: TRBV5-1; d_call: -; j_call: TRBJ1-3; cdr3_nt: TGCGCCAGCAGCTTGATGGGGTCCACTGGAAACACCATATATTTT; cdr3_aa: CASSLMGSTGNTIYF
clone_size: -; v_call: TRBV30; d_call: -; j_call: TRBJ2-1; cdr3_nt: TGTGCCTGGAGAGTGCAGAACTACAATGAGCAGTTCTTC; cdr3_aa: CAWRVQNYNEQFF
clone_size: -; v_call: TRBV28; d_call: -; j_call: TRBJ1-5; cdr3_nt: TGTGCCAGCAGACAGGGCAATCAGCCCCAGCATTTT; cdr3_aa: CASRQGNQPQHF
clone_size: -; v_call: TRBV5-4; d_call: -; j_call: TRBJ2-7; cdr3_nt: TGTGCCAGCAGCTTGGAGTGGGGGCGGGACGAGCAGTACTTC; cdr3_aa: CASSLEWGRDEQYF
clone_size: few; v_call: TRBV6-1; d_call: -; j_call: TRBJ2-2; cdr3_nt: TGTGCCAGCAGTGAAGAACCCTACACCGGGGAGCTGTTTTTT; cdr3_aa: CASSEEPYTGELFF
clone_size: -; v_call: TRBV19; d_call: -; j_call: TRBJ1-1; cdr3_nt: TGTGCCAGTCGCCGCGGGGAAAACATGAACACTGAAGCTTTCTTT; cdr3_aa: CASRRGENMNTEAFF
clone_size: -; v_call: TRBV21-1; d_call: -; j_call: TRBJ1-2; cdr3_nt: TGTGCCAGCAGCAGACAGAAAAACTATGGCTACACCTTC; cdr3_aa: CASSRQKNYGYTF
clone_size: -; v_call: TRBV6-2/TRBV6-3; d_call: TRBD2; j_call: TRBJ2-1; cdr3_nt: TGTGCCAGCAGTGAGGGAACTAGCGGGAGTAATGAGCAGTTCTTC; cdr3_aa: CASSEGTSGSNEQFF
clone_size: -; v_call: TRBV7-2; d_call: TRBD2; j_call: TRBJ2-3; cdr3_nt: TGTGCCAGCAGCCCGTGGACCCCCGTAGCGGGCCCTAGCACAGATACGCAGTATTTT; cdr3_aa: CASSPWTPVAGPSTDTQYF
clone_size: -; v_call: TRBV4-1; d_call: TRBD1; j_call: TRBJ2-4; cdr3_nt: TGCGCCAGCAGCCATGCCGGGACAGGGGGATTAGCCAAAAACATTCAGTACTTC; cdr3_aa: CASSHAGTGGLAKNIQYF
clone_size: -; v_call: TRBV29-1; d_call: -; j_call: TRBJ1-1; cdr3_nt: TGCAGCGTTGGCGGGGGCGATACCTCTGAAGCTTTCTTT; cdr3_aa: CSVGGGDTSEAFF
clone_size: -; v_call: TRBV5-1; d_call: -; j_call: TRBJ2-3; cdr3_nt: TGCGCCAGCAGCCCTACAGGGAGCACAGATACGCAGTATTTT; cdr3_aa: CASSPTGSTDTQYF
clone_size: -; v_call: TRBV10-3; d_call: -; j_call: TRBJ2-5; cdr3_nt: TGTGCCATCAGTGCGGGCAACCAAGAGACCCAGTACTTC; cdr3_aa: CAISAGNQETQYF
clone_size: -; v_call: TRBV5-6; d_call: -; j_call: TRBJ2-5; cdr3_nt: TGTGCCAGCAGCTTGGCCAAGTCCCGCAGGGACGGAGAGACCCAGTACTTC; cdr3_aa: CASSLAKSRRDGETQYF
clone_size: -; v_call: TRBV28; d_call: TRBD1; j_call: TRBJ1-5; cdr3_nt: TGTGCCAGCAGTTTACACAGGGACAGTCAGCCCCAGCATTTT; cdr3_aa: CASSLHRDSQPQHF
clone_size: -; v_call: TRBV28; d_call: TRBD1; j_call: TRBJ1-2; cdr3_nt: TGTGCCAGCAGTTTGAATCGGGACAGGGTTTATGGCTACACCTTC; cdr3_aa: CASSLNRDRVYGYTF
clone_size: -; v_call: TRBV7-6; d_call: -; j_call: TRBJ2-3; cdr3_nt: TGTGCCAGCAGCCTCAGGAGCGGGAGCACAGATACGCAGTATTTT; cdr3_aa: CASSLRSGSTDTQYF
clone_size: -; v_call: TRBV10-3; d_call: TRBD1; j_call: TRBJ1-5; cdr3_nt: TGTGCCATCAGCGCCGGGACAGGGGGAGGCAATCAGCCCCAGCATTTT; cdr3_aa: CAISAGTGGGNQPQHF
clone_size: -; v_call: TRBV27; d_call: -; j_call: TRBJ2-1; cdr3_nt: TGTGCCAGCAGTTTAGGTAATGAGCAGTTCTTC; cdr3_aa: CASSLGNEQFF
clone_size: -; v_call: TRBV7-9; d_call: -; j_call: TRBJ1-6; cdr3_nt: TGTGCCAGCAGCATAGACGCGTCACGGGTGTCTGATAATTCACCCCTCCACTTT; cdr3_aa: CASSIDASRVSDNSPLHF